Included here is one T cell receptor (beta chain) sequence, with context. Sample-barcoded 5' priming and a J-beta primer mix drove a second PCR of about 7 to 12 cycles. TCRdb re-called the 5' RACE reads through MiXCR, storing one row per CDR3 protein. Found here are roughly 1,800,000 distinct CDR3 sequences, around 50% of them singletons; the top ten hold 2% to 2.5%. This sample is part of a study of blood T cells in healthy people across ages. The wider study: With template switching, about one barcoded beta molecule was captured per two T cells.

The CDR3 spans 13 residues. Trimming removed 1 base from V and 6 bases from J, with 9 bases in between. The sample comprised blood. The TCR sequence derives from a woman in her thirties or forties in good health. The rearrangement links TRBV12-3 or TRBV12-4 to TRBJ1-1; D uncertain. In DNA form, the CDR3 reads TGTGCCAGCAGTTTAGAGTTGGGCTCTGAAGCTTTCTTT. It encodes CASSLELGSEAFF.